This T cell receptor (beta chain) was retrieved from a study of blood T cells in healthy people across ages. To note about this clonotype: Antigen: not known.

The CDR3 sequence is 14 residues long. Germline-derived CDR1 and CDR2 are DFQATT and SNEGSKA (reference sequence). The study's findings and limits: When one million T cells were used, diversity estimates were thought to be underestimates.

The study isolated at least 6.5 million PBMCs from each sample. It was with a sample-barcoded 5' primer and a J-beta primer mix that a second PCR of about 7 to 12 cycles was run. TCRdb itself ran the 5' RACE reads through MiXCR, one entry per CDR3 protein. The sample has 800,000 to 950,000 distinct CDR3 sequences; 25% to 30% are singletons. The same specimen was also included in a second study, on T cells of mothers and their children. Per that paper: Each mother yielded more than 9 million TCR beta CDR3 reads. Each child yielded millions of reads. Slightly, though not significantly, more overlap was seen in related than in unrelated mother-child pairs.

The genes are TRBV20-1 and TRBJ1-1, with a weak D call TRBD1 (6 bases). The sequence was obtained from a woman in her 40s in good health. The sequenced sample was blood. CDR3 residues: CNARVGGKITEAFF. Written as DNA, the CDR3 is TGCAATGCCAGAGTAGGGGGAAAGATCACTGAAGCTTTCTTT.